Following are 30 T cell receptor beta chains from one sample sequenced in a study of T cell repertoires in aging, cancer and after chemotherapy. Peripheral blood genomic DNA, not sorted cells or RNA, was the template. Rearranged V-D-J TRB sequences were amplified with a mixed TRB-A/B primer pool. MiXCR was run by TCRdb on the multiplex PCR reads, yielding one entry per CDR3 protein. Here the sample spans approximately 4,900 distinct CDR3 sequences, approximately 46% being singletons. Specimen: blood. Every receptor here comes from a human donor in good health.

V usage is TRBV18 and J usage is TRBJ1-1, with no clear D. CDR3 length equals 15 residues. The V gene lost 1 base and the J gene lost 0 bases, with 9 bases spanning the gap. Germline-derived CDR1 and CDR2 are KGHSH and LQKENI. The CDR3 reads CASSPLPGVNTEAFF. The CDR3 nucleotides are TGTGCCAGCTCACCACTGCCAGGTGTGAACACTGAAGCTTTCTTT.

The chain joins TRBV11-1 to TRBJ2-2; TRBD2 is a possible D gene (6 bases). The V end was cut by 1 base, the J end by 1 base, with 7 bases between. The CDR3 totals 15 residues. Germline V lookup: CDR1 SGHAT, CDR2 FQDESV (reference sequence). The CDR3 reads CASSLDGGNTGELFF. The CDR3 DNA reads TGTGCCAGCAGCTTAGACGGGGGGAACACCGGGGAGCTGTTTTTT.

By share, this clonotype counts as medium-sized (0.01 to 0.1%). J is TRBJ2-3 and V is TRBV29-1, with D perhaps given as TRBD1 or TRBD2 (5 bases each). Germline loops: CDR1 SQVTM, CDR2 ANQGSEA. This CDR3 comprises 14 residues. With 6 bases removed from V and 1 base from J, the gap between germline ends came to 14 bases. The CDR3 sequence: CSVAGGFGTDTQYF. CDR3 in DNA: TGCAGCGTGGCTGGGGGTTTCGGCACAGATACGCAGTATTTT.

V gene TRBV5-5 combines with J gene TRBJ1-2; 9 bases align to TRBD1. The germline CDR1 and CDR2 sequences are SGHKS and YYEKEE (reference sequence). There are 16 residues in the CDR3. V shed 2 bases, J shed 0 bases, and the junction held 5 bases outside the gene matches. CDR3 sequence: CASSLRTGETNYGYTF. CDR3 coding DNA: TGTGCCAGCAGCTTAAGGACAGGGGAAACTAACTATGGCTACACCTTC.

The V gene is TRBV9, the J gene TRBJ2-6, with D uncertain. CDR1 is SGDLS and CDR2 is YYNGEE in the germline V gene. The V and J ends lost 4 bases and 0 bases respectively, with 5 bases between them. This CDR3 comprises 14 residues. This CDR3 reads CASSRDSGANVLTF. The CDR3 nucleotides read TGTGCCAGCAGCAGGGACTCTGGGGCCAACGTCCTGACTTTC.

This clonotype appeared a few times. The V call is TRBV27, the J call TRBJ1-6, with D perhaps TRBD1 (6 bases). Germline V CDR1 and CDR2: MNHEY, SMNVEV (reference sequence). CDR3 size: 16 residues. Trimming left V 7 bases short and J 6 bases short, with 19 bases between. The CDR3 DNA follows: TGTGCCAGCAAGGGAGGACAGTATTATAGTAATTCACCCCTCCACTTT. This codes for CASKGGQYYSNSPLHF.

The chain recombines TRBV6-5 with TRBJ2-1; D may be TRBD1 (5 bases). V shed 2 bases and J shed 0 bases, with 14 bases lying between them. CDR1 and CDR2 from the germline V gene are MNHEY and SVGAGI. The CDR3 length is 17 residues. CDR3 sequence (DNA): TGTGCCAGCAGTTACATTGACAACGACAGCTCCTACAATGAGCAGTTCTTC. It encodes CASSYIDNDSSYNEQFF.

This chain uses TRBV15 with TRBJ2-7; weak D call: TRBD2 (6 bases). V lost 5 bases and J lost 3, with 20 bases in between. The germline V gene has CDR1 LNHNV and CDR2 YYDKDF (reference sequence). The CDR3 spans 16 residues. The CDR3 region has the DNA TGTGCCACCAGCGTTCTGGGGGGATCGAAAGTCTACGAGCAGTACTTC. Residues: CATSVLGGSKVYEQYF.

The rearrangement joins TRBV30 to TRBJ1-2, with TRBD1 matching over 8 bases. This CDR3 contains 15 residues. Trimming removed 1 base from V and 4 bases from J; junction bases left unmatched: 8. Germline V gene lookup returns CDR1 GTSNPN and CDR2 SVGIG (reference sequence). Written as DNA, the CDR3 is TGTGCCTGGAGTGACCGGACAGGGCCTTCCTATGGCTACACCTTC. Translation gives CAWSDRTGPSYGYTF.

This clonotype was seen more than once but under ten times. This sequence joins TRBV30 and TRBJ1-3, with D possibly matching TRBD1 (5 bases). V lost 0 bases and J lost 0, with 9 bases in between. Germline values: CDR1 GTSNPN, CDR2 SVGIG (reference sequence). This CDR3 has 15 amino acids. In nucleotides, the CDR3 is TGTGCCTGGAGTGTACGAAGGGGCTCTGGAAACACCATATATTTT. Translation: CAWSVRRGSGNTIYF.

This clonotype is categorized as medium-sized. This chain links TRBV11-1 with TRBJ2-2, with 11 bases aligning to TRBD2. CDR1 and CDR2 from the germline V gene are SGHAT and FQDESV (reference sequence). This CDR3 has 18 residues. With 4 bases clipped from V and 6 bases from J, the junction kept 13 bases outside the gene matches. The CDR3 reads CASSSGRLAGLGAGELFF. The CDR3 coding sequence is TGTGCCAGCAGCTCGGGACGACTAGCGGGGCTTGGGGCCGGGGAGCTGTTTTTT.

The chain links TRBV18 to TRBJ2-3; the D is unclear. This CDR3 has 12 residues. The germline V gene has CDR1 KGHSH and CDR2 LQKENI. V was shortened by 6 bases and J by 6 bases, with 10 bases between the two germline ends. The CDR3 spells CASSPLIDTQYF. In DNA form, the CDR3 reads TGTGCCAGCTCCCCCCTCATTGATACGCAGTATTTT.

CDR3 sequence reads: CASSETGLAGGEQYF. The CDR3 nucleotides are TGTGCCAGCAGTGAAACGGGACTAGCGGGGGGAGAGCAGTACTTC. V usage is TRBV6-1 and J usage is TRBJ2-7; TRBD2 matches at 15 bases. The CDR3 is 15 amino acids. The trim removed 2 bases at V and 7 bases at J, leaving 3 bases unmatched. Germline CDR1 reads MNHNS; CDR2 reads SASEGT.

The chain's CDR3 is CASSYTTSWETQYF. The DNA of the CDR3 is TGTGCCAGCAGTTACACCACTAGCTGGGAGACCCAGTACTTC. The V call is TRBV6-6, the J call TRBJ2-5; D may be TRBD2 (6 bases). This CDR3 comprises 14 residues. V shed 2 bases and J shed 5 bases, with 12 bases lying between them. Germline V CDR1 and CDR2: MNHNY, SVGAGI (reference sequence).

The chain carries TRBV29-1 and TRBJ2-1, with 8 nucleotides matching TRBD2. CDR1 SQVTM and CDR2 ANQGSEA come from the germline V gene. J lost 0 bases, V lost 3 bases, and 13 bases had no gene match. This CDR3 is built from 18 residues. CDR3 nucleotides: TGCAGCGTTGACACGGGTCGGGGGGGAGTTAGCTCCTACAATGAGCAGTTCTTC. As protein: CSVDTGRGGVSSYNEQFF.

The table lists this clonotype with a few counts. This sequence joins TRBV5-6 and TRBJ1-1; tentatively, D is TRBD1 (5 bases). There are 12 residues in the CDR3. Germline V gene data show CDR1 as SGHDT and CDR2 as YYEEEE. The V end was cut by 3 bases, the J end by 5 bases, with 8 bases between. This chain's CDR3 is CASSSWGTEAFF. Written as DNA, the CDR3 is TGTGCCAGCAGCTCTTGGGGGACTGAAGCTTTCTTT.

This clonotype is hyperexpanded. V gene TRBV30 combines with J gene TRBJ2-3, with D hard to call. Trimming removed 3 bases at V and 5 bases at J, with 15 bases between. CDR3 length: 14 residues. Germline CDR1 GTSNPN, CDR2 SVGIG (reference sequence). CDR3 amino acids: CAWSGVNLEDTQYF. In nucleotides, the CDR3 is TGTGCCTGGAGCGGAGTCAACCTAGAAGATACGCAGTATTTT.

V gene TRBV6-5 combines with J gene TRBJ2-3; TRBD2 matches at 11 bases. Germline V gives CDR1 MNHEY, CDR2 SVGAGI. The CDR3 runs 14 residues. Trimming took 6 bases from V and 8 from J; bases not matched to a gene: 7. CDR3 DNA: TGTGCCAGCAGGGAGAGACTAGCGGGGTCTACGCAGTATTTT. It is translated as CASRERLAGSTQYF.

Notes on this clonotype: Compared with germline, one end of the junction differs, possibly owing to a read error. The rearrangement joins TRBV6-5 to TRBJ2-7, with 11 bases aligning to TRBD2. Germline loops: CDR1 MNHEY, CDR2 SVGAGI. This CDR3 is 16 amino acids long. CDR3 sequence (DNA): TGTGCCAGCAGTTACTTAACTAGCGGGGGCCCCTACGAGCGGTACTTC. Translating it yields CASSYLTSGGPYERYF.

The V gene is TRBV20-1, the J gene TRBJ2-1, with TRBD2 matching 11 bases. There are 13 residues in the CDR3. Germline CDR1 DFQATT, CDR2 SNEGSKA (reference sequence). The CDR3 is CRTFSGGADEQFF. The CDR3 DNA follows: TGCAGGACCTTTAGCGGGGGGGCCGATGAGCAGTTCTTC.

This sequence joins TRBV28 and TRBJ1-1, with a weak D call TRBD1 (5 bases). The CDR3 totals 15 residues. V lost 5 bases and J 11 bases, leaving 24 bases between the germline ends. Germline CDR1 reads MDHEN; CDR2 reads SYDVKM. The CDR3 loop reads CASSPGGTMGRGAFF. The CDR3 DNA reads TGTGCCAGCAGTCCTGGCGGGACTATGGGTCGAGGGGCTTTCTTT.

The gene calls are TRBV19 and TRBJ2-2, with D possibly matching TRBD1 (6 bases). V shed 5 bases and J shed 3 bases, with 16 bases lying between them. CDR3 length: 16 residues. Looked up from germline, CDR1 is LNHDA and CDR2 is SQIVND (reference sequence). The CDR3 DNA sequence: TGTGCCAGTAGTTTAACAGGGAATTGGTACACCGGGGAGCTGTTTTTT. This translates into CASSLTGNWYTGELFF.

This clonotype turned up a few times. The chain has TRBV5-4 and TRBJ2-7; D gene unclear. V gave up 0 bases and J gave up 1 base, with 11 bases separating them. Germline V gene data show CDR1 as SGHNT and CDR2 as YYREEE (reference sequence). The CDR3 consists of 15 residues. The DNA of the CDR3 is TGTGCCAGCAGCTTGGGTGGGCCTCCTTCCTACGAGCAGTACTTC. As protein: CASSLGGPPSYEQYF.

V and J are TRBV29-1 and TRBJ1-1; 10 positions match TRBD1. This CDR3 spans 11 amino acids. Trimming removed 6 bases from V and 6 bases from J; junction bases left unmatched: 1. Germline values: CDR1 SQVTM, CDR2 ANQGSEA. CDR3: CSVGTGAEAFF. The DNA for the CDR3 is TGCAGCGTGGGGACAGGGGCTGAAGCTTTCTTT. The full variable domain, its missing parts supplied by reference TRBV29-1 and TRBJ1-1, is SAVISQKPSRDICQRGTSLTIQCQVDSQVTMMFWYRQQPGQSLTLIATANQGSEATYESGFVIDKFPISRPNLTFSTLTVSNMSPEDSSIYLCSVGTGAEAFFGQGTRLTVV.

Only a few counts were recorded for this clonotype. The chain couples TRBV19 to TRBJ2-1, with 10 bases aligning to TRBD1. Germline CDR1 reads LNHDA; CDR2 reads SQIVND (reference sequence). The V gene end was trimmed by 6 bases and the J gene end by 3 bases; junction bases not matched to a gene: 5. This CDR3 has 15 amino acids. Here the CDR3 reads CASRWGTGVYNEQFF. In nucleotides, the CDR3 is TGTGCCAGTAGGTGGGGGACAGGGGTCTACAATGAGCAGTTCTTC.

Note on this clonotype: No conserved phenylalanine or tryptophan ends this CDR3, so it is likely a read error. V gene TRBV12-3 or TRBV12-4 combines with J gene TRBJ2-1; D may be TRBD1 (6 bases). V lost 3 bases and J lost 6, with 12 bases in between. The CDR3 runs 14 residues. The CDR3 bases are TGTGCCAGCAGTTTGGCTCAGGGGTTCAATGAGCAGTTCCTC. Its translation is CASSLAQGFNEQFL.

The CDR3 DNA is TGTGCCAGCTCAGACTCAGGGCCGAATTCACCCCTCCACTTT. As protein: CASSDSGPNSPLHF. The rearrangement joins TRBV18 to TRBJ1-6; D may be TRBD1 (5 bases). The CDR3 spans 14 residues. Trimming left V 5 bases short and J 7 bases short, with 12 bases between. CDR1 is KGHSH, CDR2 LQKENI, per germline.

This clonotype was seen a few times. V is TRBV19 and J is TRBJ2-5, with D hard to call. CDR1 is LNHDA and CDR2 is SQIVND in the germline V gene (reference sequence). Deletions cut 2 bases from V and 5 bases from J, with 9 bases between. The CDR3 is 13 amino acids. The CDR3 loop reads CASSINAWETQYF. The CDR3 region has the DNA TGTGCCAGTAGTATAAACGCCTGGGAGACCCAGTACTTC.

V gene TRBV6-4 combines with J gene TRBJ1-2; D perhaps matches TRBD1 (5 bases). Germline values: CDR1 MRHNA, CDR2 SNTAGT. V gave up 3 bases and J gave up 4 bases, with 15 bases separating them. The CDR3 runs 15 residues. For the CDR3, the DNA is TGTGCCAGCAGTGAATCATATACGAGGGGCTATGGCTACACCTTC. The encoded protein is CASSESYTRGYGYTF.

The chain links TRBV6-6 to TRBJ2-2; D unclear. This CDR3 contains 14 residues. Trimming shortened V by 5 bases and J by 3 bases, and 10 bases separated the two germline ends. Germline V lookup: CDR1 MNHNY, CDR2 SVGAGI (reference sequence). In nucleotides, the CDR3 is TGTGCCAGCAGTGAAGGAACGGACACCGGGGAGCTGTTTTTT. Translation: CASSEGTDTGELFF.